A single sample gave rise to the 11 T cell receptor beta chains below, sequenced in a study of cytotoxic CD8 clonotypes in ibrutinib-treated CLL. Profiled with immunoSEQ multiplex PCR; TCRdb holds only in-frame clones, not every one. The table has around 330,000 clones, 67% seen once. The starting material was PBMCs, obtained after 36 months of ibrutinib treatment. These receptors came from a human donor with chronic lymphocytic leukemia.

This clone was observed a handful of times. The chain uses TRBV2 and TRBJ1-2; tentatively, D is TRBD1 (5 bases). Germline CDR1 and CDR2: SNHLY and FYNNEI. The CDR3 is 14 amino acids. V was shortened by 3 bases and J by 4 bases, with 12 bases between the two germline ends. In nucleotides, the CDR3 is TGTGCCAGCAGTGAGTCGCTGGGGGGCTATGGCTACACCTTC. Its protein is CASSESLGGYGYTF. Looking up the rest from reference TRBV2 and TRBJ1-2 gives the full variable domain: EPEVTQTPSHQVTQMGQEVILRCVPISNHLYFYWYRQILGQKVEFLVSFYNNEISEKSEIFDDQFSVERPDGSNFTLKIRSTKLEDSAMYFCASSESLGGYGYTFGSGTRLTVV.

This clone has only a few counts. This sequence joins TRBV6-1 and TRBJ1-2; D may be TRBD1 (6 bases). The V gene's germline CDR1 is MNHNS and CDR2 SASEGT. The germline V and J ends were trimmed by 4 bases and 7 bases, with 25 bases remaining between them. The CDR3 totals 17 residues. The CDR3 nucleotides are TGTGCCAGCAGTGCCTCTCGGGCAGGGGACATGATGAGTGGCTACACCTTC. This sequence encodes CASSASRAGDMMSGYTF.

The chain recombines TRBV19 with TRBJ2-7; the match to TRBD1 covers 9 bases. CDR3 length: 13 amino acids. Trimming removed 3 bases from V and 5 bases from J; junction bases left unmatched: 2. Germline V gene sequence: CDR1 LNHDA, CDR2 SQIVND (reference sequence). CDR3 amino acids: CASSIWTGDEQYF. The CDR3 DNA follows: TGTGCCAGTAGTATCTGGACAGGGGACGAGCAGTACTTC.

The rearrangement joins TRBV11-2 to TRBJ1-3; D possibly corresponds to TRBD1 (5 bases). The CDR3 runs 17 residues. The germline gives CDR1 SGHAT, CDR2 FQNNGV. Trimming left V 1 base short and J 8 bases short, with 21 bases between. Here the CDR3 reads CASSLGRGIAPRDTIYF. Here the CDR3 DNA reads TGTGCCAGCAGCTTAGGCCGGGGGATCGCTCCCCGAGACACCATATATTTT.

This clone is a singleton in its sample. The gene calls are TRBV28 and TRBJ1-5; D is perhaps TRBD1 (5 bases). Germline lookup yields CDR1 MDHEN and CDR2 SYDVKM. V was clipped by 1 base and J by 6 bases, with 16 bases between them. The CDR3 is 16 amino acids. The CDR3 DNA reads as TGTGCCAGCAGTTTATTTTTGGGGGGGGTAAGTCAGCCCCAGCATTTT. Protein sequence: CASSLFLGGVSQPQHF.

The V gene is TRBV7-9, the J gene TRBJ1-4; 10 nucleotides agree with TRBD1. Germline V lookup: CDR1 SEHNR, CDR2 FQNEAQ (reference sequence). V gave up 5 bases and J gave up 7 bases; unmatched junction bases: 4. This CDR3 contains 14 residues. In nucleotides, the CDR3 is TGTGCCAGCAGCCGCGACAGGGGGCGTGAAAAACTGTTTTTT. This codes for CASSRDRGREKLFF.

There are a few counts of this clone. This chain connects TRBV9 to TRBJ2-7, with D uncertain. V gave up 0 bases and J gave up 3 bases, with 4 bases separating them. Germline CDR1 is SGDLS and CDR2 is YYNGEE. The CDR3 covers 12 residues. The CDR3 sequence: CASSVVDYEQYF. CDR3 coding DNA: TGTGCCAGCAGCGTAGTAGACTACGAGCAGTACTTC.

The gene calls are TRBV10-2 and TRBJ2-3; 10 bases match TRBD1. Germline-derived CDR1 and CDR2 are WSHSY and SAAADI. J lost 4 bases, V lost 3 bases, and 4 bases had no gene match. This CDR3 is built from 15 residues. CDR3 DNA: TGCGCCAGCAGTGACGAGACAGGGGGCGCAGATACGCAGTATTTT. As protein: CASSDETGGADTQYF.

This chain links TRBV7-2 with TRBJ1-5, with 8 bases fitting TRBD1. This CDR3 spans 15 amino acids. Trimming at V came to 2 bases and at J to 7 bases, leaving 7 bases not matched to a gene. The germline gives CDR1 SGHTA, CDR2 FQGNSA. For the CDR3, the DNA is TGTGCCAGCAGCTTATCCACAGGGGGAGGGCAGCCCCAGCATTTT. Amino acid sequence: CASSLSTGGGQPQHF. Full variable domain (remainder filled in from reference TRBV7-2 and TRBJ1-5): GAGVSQSPSNKVTEKGKDVELRCDPISGHTALYWYRQSLGQGLEFLIYFQGNSAPDKSGLPSDRFSAERTGGSVSTLTIQRTQQEDSAVYLCASSLSTGGGQPQHFGDGTRLSIL.

The CDR3: CASSYLAGAETQYF. CDR3 in DNA: TGTGCCAGCAGCTATTTAGCGGGAGCAGAGACCCAGTACTTC. This chain links TRBV7-9 with TRBJ2-5; 9 nucleotides agree with TRBD2. Unmatched junction bases numbered 4, after V lost 4 bases and J lost 4 bases. The CDR3 has 14 residues. CDR1 and CDR2 from the germline V gene are SEHNR and FQNEAQ (reference sequence).

The chain couples TRBV9 to TRBJ1-2; 7 nucleotides align to TRBD1. CDR1 is SGDLS and CDR2 is YYNGEE in the germline V gene. V lost 0 bases to trimming and J lost 6 bases; unmatched junction nucleotides: 8. This CDR3 has 15 residues. The CDR3 DNA reads TGTGCCAGCAGCGTAGCTAGTACAGGGGTAAATGGCTACACCTTC. Protein: CASSVASTGVNGYTF. Looking up the rest from reference TRBV9 and TRBJ1-2 gives the full variable domain: DSGVTQTPKHLITATGQRVTLRCSPRSGDLSVYWYQQSLDQGLQFLIQYYNGEERAKGNILERFSAQQFPDLHSELNLSSLELGDSALYFCASSVASTGVNGYTFGSGTRLTVV.